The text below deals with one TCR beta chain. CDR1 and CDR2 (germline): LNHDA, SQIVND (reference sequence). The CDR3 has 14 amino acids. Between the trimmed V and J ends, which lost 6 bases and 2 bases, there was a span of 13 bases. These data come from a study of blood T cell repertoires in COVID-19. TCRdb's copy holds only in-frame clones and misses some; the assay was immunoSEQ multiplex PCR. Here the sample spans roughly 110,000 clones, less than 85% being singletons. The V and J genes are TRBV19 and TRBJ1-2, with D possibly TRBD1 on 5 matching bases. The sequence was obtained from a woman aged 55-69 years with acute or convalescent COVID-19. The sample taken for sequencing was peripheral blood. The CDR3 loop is CASRGTSANYGYTF. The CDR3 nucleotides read TGTGCCAGTAGAGGGACTTCGGCAAACTATGGCTACACCTTC. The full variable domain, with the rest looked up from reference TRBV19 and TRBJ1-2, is DGGITQSPKYLFRKEGQNVTLSCEQNLNHDAMYWYRQDPGQGLRLIYYSQIVNDFQKGDIAEGYSVSREKKESFPLTVTSAQKNPTAFYLCASRGTSANYGYTFGSGTRLTVV.